This passage covers 27 T cell receptor beta chains from one sample sequenced in a study of blood T cell repertoires in COVID-19. Assay used: immunoSEQ multiplex PCR; TCRdb lists only in-frame clones, some missing. The profile shows some 250,000 clones, more than 75% of them singletons. Sequencing was done on a sample of peripheral blood. The receptor set was obtained from a woman aged 40 to 50 who had recovered from COVID-19.

This clone was observed a single time. V usage is TRBV6-2 or TRBV6-3 and J usage is TRBJ2-7, with TRBD1 matching 7 bases. Germline trimming cut 0 bases from V and 5 bases from J; bases unmatched to any gene: 13. Germline CDR1 is MNHEY and CDR2 is SVGEGT. This CDR3 spans 17 amino acids. CDR3 amino acids: CASSYSIADRENDEQYF. The CDR3 coding sequence is TGTGCCAGCAGTTACTCGATCGCCGACAGGGAAAATGACGAGCAGTACTTC.

This clone was detected once. The genes are TRBV28 and TRBJ2-7; 7 bases are shared with TRBD2. Looked up from germline, CDR1 is MDHEN and CDR2 is SYDVKM. The CDR3 is 13 amino acids. V dropped 8 bases and J dropped 7; count of bases not matched to a gene: 11. DNA of the CDR3: TGTGCCAGCCCCACACGCCGGGGGGAAGAGCAGTACGTC. The encoded protein is CASPTRRGEEQYV.

The CDR3, as DNA: TGCAGCGTTGGGGGGGTTGGTGAGCAGTTCTTC. As protein: CSVGGVGEQFF. The genes are TRBV29-1 and TRBJ2-1; perhaps TRBD2 as D (6 bases). Germline values: CDR1 SQVTM, CDR2 ANQGSEA. Trimming cost V 4 bases and J 9 bases, with 10 bases left between them. The CDR3 has 11 residues.

The rearrangement links TRBV4-1 to TRBJ2-2; D is perhaps TRBD2 (7 bases). Germline V gene lookup returns CDR1 MGHRA and CDR2 YSYEKL. Between the trimmed V and J ends, which lost 0 bases and 0 bases, there was a span of 11 bases. The CDR3 has 17 residues. CDR3 nucleotide sequence: TGCGCCAGCAGCCAAGATGGGGGGGGCCCGAACACCGGGGAGCTGTTTTTT. It is translated as CASSQDGGGPNTGELFF.

Only one count was recorded for this clone. J is TRBJ2-5 and V is TRBV2; D is perhaps TRBD2 (5 bases). The germline CDR1 and CDR2 sequences are SNHLY and FYNNEI. V lost 3 bases to trimming and J lost 5 bases, with 13 bases between them. This CDR3 comprises 14 residues. CDR3 DNA sequence: TGTGCCAGCAGTGAGAGGGTGGCGCGGGAGACCCAGTACTTC. It translates to CASSERVARETQYF.

J is TRBJ2-3 and V is TRBV7-2; D may be TRBD2 (6 bases). Trimming shortened V by 7 bases and J by 0 bases, and 14 bases separated the two germline ends. This CDR3 is 15 amino acids long. CDR1 SGHTA and CDR2 FQGNSA come from the germline V gene. CDR3 sequence (DNA): TGTGCCAGCATTCCAGTAGGGAGGAGCACAGATACGCAGTATTTT. Protein product: CASIPVGRSTDTQYF.

The sample holds a few counts of this clone. The chain recombines TRBV29-1 with TRBJ2-7; D possibly corresponds to TRBD1 (6 bases). The CDR3 runs 12 residues. Germline lookup yields CDR1 SQVTM and CDR2 ANQGSEA. V lost 5 bases and J 2 bases, leaving 10 bases between the germline ends. CDR3 DNA: TGCAGCGTTACCAGGGGACCCTACGAGCAGTACTTC. Amino acids: CSVTRGPYEQYF.

This chain connects TRBV15 to TRBJ1-3; 8 positions agree with TRBD1. Per germline, CDR1 LNHNV and CDR2 YYDKDF (reference sequence). The CDR3 sequence is 15 residues long. J was trimmed by 3 bases and V by 2 bases; bases with no gene match: 3. CDR3 nucleotide sequence: TGTGCCACCAGCAGACCGACAGGGGATGGAAACACCATATATTTT. Its protein is CATSRPTGDGNTIYF.

The chain employs TRBV6-5 and TRBJ2-2; 7 nucleotides align to TRBD2. CDR3 length equals 15 residues. V dropped 0 bases and J dropped 5; count of bases not matched to a gene: 3. The germline V gene encodes CDR1 MNHEY and CDR2 SVGAGI. CDR3 sequence (DNA): TGTGCCAGCAGTTACTCGTGGGGGGGTACCGGGGAGCTGTTTTTT. As protein: CASSYSWGGTGELFF.

V usage is TRBV3-1 (or the pseudogene TRBV3-2) and J usage is TRBJ2-2; 8 bases match TRBD2. CDR1 LGHDT and CDR2 YNNKEL come from the germline V gene (reference sequence). The CDR3 runs 18 residues. With V trimmed by 4 bases and J by 4 bases, 14 bases remained unmatched. CDR3 sequence (DNA): TGTGCCAGCAGCCCCACCGGTGGGCGGGAGGTAGGCACCGGGGAGCTGTTTTTT. Residues: CASSPTGGREVGTGELFF.

This chain joins TRBV7-9 and TRBJ2-2, with 9 bases aligning to TRBD1. Germline loops: CDR1 SEHNR, CDR2 FQNEAQ (reference sequence). CDR3 length equals 16 residues. J gave up 4 bases and V 5 bases, and 8 bases lay outside the gene matches. The CDR3 bases are TGTGCCAGCAGCCCGAGACAGGGGGTAATCACCGGGGAGCTGTTTTTT. Translation: CASSPRQGVITGELFF.

J is TRBJ2-7 and V is TRBV18, with 7 bases matching TRBD1. Unmatched junction bases numbered 12, after V lost 4 bases and J lost 0 bases. Germline CDR1 is KGHSH and CDR2 is LQKENI. This CDR3 contains 17 residues. The CDR3 bases are TGTGCCAGCTCACAAACACAGGGGCCCTTGAGCTCCTACGAGCAGTACGTC. Its protein product is CASSQTQGPLSSYEQYV.

The chain is built from TRBV7-2 and TRBJ2-2, with D perhaps matching TRBD2 (6 bases). Germline assignment: CDR1 SGHTA and CDR2 FQGNSA. The CDR3 consists of 16 residues. Trimming removed 5 bases from V and 6 bases from J, with 19 bases in between. The CDR3 sequence is CASSPPGRAGSGELFF. DNA of the CDR3: TGTGCCAGCAGCCCCCCCGGCAGGGCGGGGTCCGGGGAGCTGTTTTTT.

The rearrangement uses TRBV19 and TRBJ2-3, with a weak D call TRBD1 (6 bases). The CDR3 has 12 residues. V was trimmed by 2 bases and J by 10 bases, leaving 10 bases between them. Germline CDR1 LNHDA, CDR2 SQIVND (reference sequence). CDR3 bases: TGTGCCAGTAGTATACCCAGGGGTGCGCAGTATTTT. As protein: CASSIPRGAQYF.

The chain uses TRBV6-4 and TRBJ1-1, with D uncertain. Looked up from germline, CDR1 is MRHNA and CDR2 is SNTAGT. The CDR3 totals 13 residues. Deletions cut 5 bases from V and 0 bases from J, with 7 bases between. The CDR3 sequence: CASSNTLNTEAFF. The CDR3 DNA follows: TGTGCCAGCAGTAACACCCTGAACACTGAAGCTTTCTTT.

The genes are TRBV5-4 and TRBJ2-1; tentatively, D is TRBD1 (6 bases). Trimming cost V 0 bases and J 3 bases, with 13 bases left between them. The CDR3 length is 16 residues. Germline V gene data show CDR1 as SGHNT and CDR2 as YYREEE (reference sequence). For the CDR3, the DNA is TGTGCCAGCAGCTTGGGGCGCCGGGACAACTACAATGAGCAGTTCTTC. This codes for CASSLGRRDNYNEQFF. Full variable domain (rest looked up from reference TRBV5-4 and TRBJ2-1): ETGVTQSPTHLIKTRGQQVTLRCSSQSGHNTVSWYQQALGQGPQFIFQYYREEENGRGNFPPRFSGLQFPNYSSELNVNALELDDSALYLCASSLGRRDNYNEQFFGPGTRLTVL.

J is TRBJ1-6 and V is TRBV6-1; no reliable D call. V shed 3 bases and J shed 5 bases, with 11 bases lying between them. In germline, CDR1 is MNHNS, CDR2 SASEGT. The CDR3 loop spans 15 amino acids. CDR3 DNA sequence: TGTGCCAGCAGTGAGGTTGGGCTCCATAATTCACCCCTCCACTTT. Translating gives CASSEVGLHNSPLHF.

CDR3 loop: CASSPPNRETQYF. DNA of the CDR3: TGTGCCAGCTCACCACCGAACCGGGAGACCCAGTACTTC. This chain connects TRBV18 to TRBJ2-5; D gene ambiguous. The germline V gene has CDR1 KGHSH and CDR2 LQKENI. This CDR3 is 13 amino acids long. V gave up 0 bases and J gave up 5 bases, with 7 bases separating them.

V gene TRBV15 combines with J gene TRBJ2-7; D gene unclear. V was pared by 1 base and J by 2 bases, with 9 bases between. From germline, CDR1 is LNHNV and CDR2 YYDKDF (reference sequence). The CDR3 runs to 14 residues. CDR3 in DNA: TGTGCCACCAGCAGAGGTCCCCCCGCCTACGAGCAGTACTTC. It specifies CATSRGPPAYEQYF. The variable domain in full, with the rest retrieved from reference TRBV15 and TRBJ2-7, is DAMVIQNPRYQVTQFGKPVTLSCSQTLNHNVMYWYQQKSSQAPKLLFHYYDKDFNNEADTPDNFQSRRPNTSFCFLDIRSPGLGDTAMYLCATSRGPPAYEQYFGPGTRLTVT.

The rearrangement joins TRBV30 to TRBJ1-5; D remains unclear. The CDR3 totals 14 residues. The ends were cut back, 3 bases at V and 9 bases at J, with 18 bases in the middle. In germline, CDR1 is GTSNPN, CDR2 SVGIG (reference sequence). CDR3: CAWRAPGPGRPQHF. The CDR3 bases are TGTGCCTGGAGGGCCCCCGGGCCGGGAAGGCCCCAGCATTTT.

V gene TRBV2 combines with J gene TRBJ2-5, with 7 bases that match TRBD1. CDR1 is SNHLY, CDR2 FYNNEI, per germline. The CDR3 contains 13 residues. After removal of 6 bases from V and 5 bases from J, the junction contained 6 bases not matched to a gene. The DNA for the CDR3 is TGTGCCAGCAGGCCAACAGGGGTGGAGACCCAGTACTTC. This gives the protein CASRPTGVETQYF. The full variable domain, in which reference TRBV2 and TRBJ2-5 provide the parts outside the CDR3, is EPEVTQTPSHQVTQMGQEVILRCVPISNHLYFYWYRQILGQKVEFLVSFYNNEISEKSEIFDDQFSVERPDGSNFTLKIRSTKLEDSAMYFCASRPTGVETQYFGPGTRLLVL.

The chain recombines TRBV19 with TRBJ1-2, with 7 bases matching TRBD1. Losses at the gene ends were 4 bases for V and 3 bases for J; bases not matched to a gene: 8. Germline V gene lookup returns CDR1 LNHDA and CDR2 SQIVND (reference sequence). CDR3 length equals 15 residues. The CDR3 region has the DNA TGTGCCAGTAGTACCTCCGGGACAGCCTACTATGGCTACACCTTC. This translates into CASSTSGTAYYGYTF.

The sample holds one count of this clone. This chain connects TRBV5-4 to TRBJ2-5; 7 bases align to TRBD2. The trim removed 1 base at V and 1 base at J, leaving 1 base unmatched. The CDR3 extends over 14 amino acids. Germline values: CDR1 SGHNT, CDR2 YYREEE (reference sequence). CDR3 loop: CASSLSGGQETQYF. The CDR3 DNA reads as TGTGCCAGCAGCTTGTCGGGGGGCCAAGAGACCCAGTACTTC.

This rearrangement joins TRBV2 to TRBJ1-6; D unresolved. There are 13 residues in the CDR3. Trimming took 4 bases from V and 7 from J, leaving 8 bases between them. From germline, CDR1 is SNHLY and CDR2 FYNNEI. This CDR3 is CASSVAENSPLHF. CDR3 nucleotide sequence: TGTGCCAGCAGTGTTGCGGAAAATTCACCCCTCCACTTT.

This clone has just one count. The V call is TRBV6-2 or TRBV6-3, the J call TRBJ1-2, with 8 bases aligning to TRBD1. CDR1 is MNHEY and CDR2 is SVGEGT in the germline V gene. CDR3 length: 14 amino acids. V dropped 4 bases and J dropped 3; count of bases not matched to a gene: 4. CDR3 sequence reads: CASSSGGADYGYTF. CDR3 coding DNA: TGTGCCAGCAGTTCAGGGGGCGCTGACTATGGCTACACCTTC.

This chain joins TRBV4-1 and TRBJ2-4; 11 positions match TRBD2. J was trimmed by 9 bases and V by 0 bases; bases with no gene match: 10. The CDR3 has 17 amino acids. Germline values: CDR1 MGHRA, CDR2 YSYEKL. CDR3: CASSQDTTSGSGGIQYF. CDR3 bases: TGCGCCAGCAGCCAAGATACCACTAGCGGGAGTGGGGGCATTCAGTACTTC.

This clone was recorded a few times. The gene calls are TRBV6-1 and TRBJ2-1; tentatively, D is TRBD2 (5 bases). The V gene's germline CDR1 is MNHNS and CDR2 SASEGT. This CDR3 contains 12 residues. V lost 3 bases and J lost 10, with 10 bases in between. The CDR3 DNA is TGTGCCAGCAGTGACCCCCGGAGGGAGCAGTTCTTC. This gives the protein CASSDPRREQFF.